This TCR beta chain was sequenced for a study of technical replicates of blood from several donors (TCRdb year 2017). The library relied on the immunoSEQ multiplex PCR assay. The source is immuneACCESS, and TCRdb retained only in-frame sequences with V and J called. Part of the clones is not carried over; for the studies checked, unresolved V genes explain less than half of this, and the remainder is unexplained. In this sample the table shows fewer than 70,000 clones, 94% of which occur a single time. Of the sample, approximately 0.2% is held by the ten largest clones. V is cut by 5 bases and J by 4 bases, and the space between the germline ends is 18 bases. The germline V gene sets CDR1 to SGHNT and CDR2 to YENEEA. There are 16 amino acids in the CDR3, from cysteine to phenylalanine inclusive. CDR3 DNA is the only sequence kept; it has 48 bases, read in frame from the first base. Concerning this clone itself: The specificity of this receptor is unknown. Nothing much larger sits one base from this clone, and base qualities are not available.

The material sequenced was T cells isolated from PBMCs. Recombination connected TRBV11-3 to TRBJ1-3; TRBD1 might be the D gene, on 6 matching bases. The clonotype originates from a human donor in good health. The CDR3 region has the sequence CASSPREQGTGNTIYF. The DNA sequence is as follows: TGTGCCAGCAGCCCTCGGGAACAGGGCACCGGAAACACCATATATTTT.